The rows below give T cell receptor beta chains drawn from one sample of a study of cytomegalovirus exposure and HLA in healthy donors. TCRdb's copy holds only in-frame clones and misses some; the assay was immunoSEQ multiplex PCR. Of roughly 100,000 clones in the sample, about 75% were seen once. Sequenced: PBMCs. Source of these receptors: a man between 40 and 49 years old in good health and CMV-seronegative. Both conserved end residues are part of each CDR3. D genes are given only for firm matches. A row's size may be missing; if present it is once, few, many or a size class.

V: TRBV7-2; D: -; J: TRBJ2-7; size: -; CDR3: CASSLDGSFDEQYF; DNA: TGTGCCAGCAGCTTAGATGGGAGTTTCGACGAGCAGTACTTC
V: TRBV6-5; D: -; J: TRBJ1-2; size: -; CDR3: CASRGGQLYGYTF; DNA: TGTGCCAGCAGGGGCGGACAGCTCTATGGCTACACCTTC
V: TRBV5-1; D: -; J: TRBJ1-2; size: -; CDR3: CASSRQDSNYGYTF; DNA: TGCGCCAGCAGTCGACAGGACTCTAACTATGGCTACACCTTC
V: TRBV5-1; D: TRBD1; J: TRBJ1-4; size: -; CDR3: CASSPGQVGATNEKLFF; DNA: TGCGCCAGCAGCCCGGGACAGGTGGGGGCAACTAATGAAAAACTGTTTTTT
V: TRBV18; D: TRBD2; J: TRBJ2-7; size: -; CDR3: CASSPDSGGGDEQYF; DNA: TGTGCCAGCTCACCCGATAGCGGGGGGGGCGACGAGCAGTACTTC
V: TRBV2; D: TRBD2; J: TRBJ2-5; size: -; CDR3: CASSALAGGLETQYF; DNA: TGTGCCAGCAGTGCACTAGCGGGGGGGCTGGAGACCCAGTACTTC
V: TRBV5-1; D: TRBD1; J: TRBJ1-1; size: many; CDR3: CASSWGQENTEAFF; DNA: TGCGCCAGCAGCTGGGGACAGGAGAACACTGAAGCTTTCTTT
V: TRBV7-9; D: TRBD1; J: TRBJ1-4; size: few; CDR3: CASALGQSNEKLFF; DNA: TGTGCCAGCGCCCTGGGACAGAGCAATGAAAAACTGTTTTTT
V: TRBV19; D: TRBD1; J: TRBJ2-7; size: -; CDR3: CASSMTPTGGGEQYF; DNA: TGTGCCAGTAGTATGACCCCGACAGGGGGAGGTGAGCAGTACTTC
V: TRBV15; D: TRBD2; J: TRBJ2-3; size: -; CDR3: CATSGRLAGADTQYF; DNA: TGTGCCACCAGCGGACGACTAGCAGGAGCAGATACGCAGTATTTT
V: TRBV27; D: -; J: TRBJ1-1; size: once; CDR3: CASSFNGGTEAFF; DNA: TGTGCCAGCAGTTTTAACGGGGGCACTGAAGCTTTCTTT
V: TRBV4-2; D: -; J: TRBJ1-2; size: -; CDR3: CASSQERGRASYGYTF; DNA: TGTGCCAGCAGCCAAGAAAGAGGGCGGGCGAGCTATGGCTACACCTTC
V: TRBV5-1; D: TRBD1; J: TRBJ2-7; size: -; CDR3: CASSLVTGPSYEQYF; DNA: TGCGCCAGCAGCCTAGTGACAGGGCCGTCCTACGAGCAGTACTTC
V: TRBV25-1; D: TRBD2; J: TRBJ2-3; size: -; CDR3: CASTDTSGGLDTQYF; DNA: TGTGCCAGCACCGATACTAGCGGGGGGCTTGATACGCAGTATTTT
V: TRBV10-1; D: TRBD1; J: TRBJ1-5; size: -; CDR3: CASGGDRGDYSNQPQHF; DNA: TGCGCCAGCGGGGGGGACAGGGGGGACTATAGCAATCAGCCCCAGCATTTT
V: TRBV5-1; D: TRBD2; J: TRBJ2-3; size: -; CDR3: CASSTRSSGGTDTQYF; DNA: TGCGCCAGCAGCACCCGGAGTAGCGGGGGCACAGATACGCAGTATTTT
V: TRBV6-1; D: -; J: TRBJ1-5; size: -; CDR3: CASSEQSVWPPQHF; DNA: TGTGCCAGCAGTGAACAGTCAGTATGGCCCCCCCAGCATTTT
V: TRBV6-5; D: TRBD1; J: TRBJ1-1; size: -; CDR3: CASNRGRENTEAFF; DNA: TGTGCCAGCAATAGGGGGCGTGAGAACACTGAAGCTTTCTTT
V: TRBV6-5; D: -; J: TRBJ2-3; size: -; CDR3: CASSYSTDTDTQYF; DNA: TGTGCCAGCAGTTACTCGACTGACACAGATACGCAGTATTTT
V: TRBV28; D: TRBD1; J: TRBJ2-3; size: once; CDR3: CASGTQGAGDTQYF; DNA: TGTGCCAGCGGAACACAGGGGGCGGGGGATACGCAGTATTTT
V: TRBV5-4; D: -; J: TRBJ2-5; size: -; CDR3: CASRKYRTSQETQYF; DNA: TGTGCCAGCAGAAAGTACAGGACCTCGCAAGAGACCCAGTACTTC
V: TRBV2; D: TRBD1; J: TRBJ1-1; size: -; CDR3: CASSDWTGGAEAFF; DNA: TGTGCCAGCAGTGACTGGACAGGTGGGGCTGAAGCTTTCTTT
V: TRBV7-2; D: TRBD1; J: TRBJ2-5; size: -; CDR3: CASSRSRQGETQYF; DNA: TGTGCCAGCAGCCGTTCGCGACAGGGAGAGACCCAGTACTTC
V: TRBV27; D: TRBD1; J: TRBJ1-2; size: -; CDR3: CASRSNGGTGYGYTF; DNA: TGTGCCAGCAGGAGCAATGGCGGGACAGGCTATGGCTACACCTTC
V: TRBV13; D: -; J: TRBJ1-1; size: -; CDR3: CASSFQGGHAFF; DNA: TGTGCCAGCAGCTTCCAGGGCGGTCACGCTTTCTTT
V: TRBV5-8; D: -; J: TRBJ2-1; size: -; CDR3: CASSPGGSWGVNEQFF; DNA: TGTGCCAGCAGCCCCGGAGGGTCCTGGGGGGTCAATGAGCAGTTCTTC
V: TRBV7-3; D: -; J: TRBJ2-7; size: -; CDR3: CASSRGFTSSYEQYF; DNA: TGTGCCAGCAGCCGGGGGTTTACCAGCTCCTACGAGCAGTACTTC
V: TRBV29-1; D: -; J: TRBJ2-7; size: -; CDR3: CSVLLGDEQYF; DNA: TGCAGCGTGCTACTCGGGGACGAGCAGTACTTC
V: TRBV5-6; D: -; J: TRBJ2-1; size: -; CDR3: CASSAYTGRAYNEQFF; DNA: TGTGCCAGCAGCGCCTATACAGGGCGGGCCTACAATGAGCAGTTCTTC
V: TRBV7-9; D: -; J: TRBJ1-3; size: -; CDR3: CASSFLEGGAGNTIYF; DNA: TGTGCCAGCAGCTTCCTGGAAGGGGGGGCTGGAAACACCATATATTTT
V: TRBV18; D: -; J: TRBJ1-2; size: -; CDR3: CASSPAGSSLGGYTF; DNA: TGTGCCAGCTCACCGGCAGGCAGCTCCCTCGGAGGCTACACCTTC
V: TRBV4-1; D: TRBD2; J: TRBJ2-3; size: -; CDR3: CASSQDFRGVTGTDTQYF; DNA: TGCGCCAGCAGCCAAGATTTCCGGGGGGTCACTGGCACAGATACGCAGTATTTT
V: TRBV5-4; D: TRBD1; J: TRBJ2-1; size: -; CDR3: CASNLDETGKYNEQFF; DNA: TGTGCCAGCAACTTGGACGAGACAGGGAAGTACAATGAGCAGTTCTTC
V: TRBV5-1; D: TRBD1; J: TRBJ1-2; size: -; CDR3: CASSSTGQGDRGGYTF; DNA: TGCGCCAGCAGCTCGACTGGACAGGGGGATCGGGGTGGCTACACCTTC
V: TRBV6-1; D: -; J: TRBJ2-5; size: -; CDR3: CASSLSGPPLETQYF; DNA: TGTGCCAGCAGTCTTAGCGGACCTCCTTTAGAGACCCAGTACTTC
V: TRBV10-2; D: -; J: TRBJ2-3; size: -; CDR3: CASSEDRRNVPRRQRASTDTQYF; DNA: TGCGCCAGCAGCGAAGACAGGAGAAACGTCCCGAGACGCCAACGGGCTAGCACAGATACGCAGTATTTT
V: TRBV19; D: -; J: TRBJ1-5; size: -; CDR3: CASRYRELNQPQHF; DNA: TGTGCCAGCCGATACAGGGAACTTAATCAGCCCCAGCATTTT
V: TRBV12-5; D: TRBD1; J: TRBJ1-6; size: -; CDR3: CASGLTPGTGFRSPLHF; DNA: TGTGCTAGTGGTTTGACACCCGGGACAGGGTTTCGATCACCCCTCCACTTT
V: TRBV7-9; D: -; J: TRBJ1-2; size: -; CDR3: CASSRGPLYGYTF; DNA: TGTGCCAGCAGCCGCGGGCCCCTCTATGGCTACACCTTC
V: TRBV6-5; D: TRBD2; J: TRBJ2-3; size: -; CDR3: CASSSTWRGSTDTQYF; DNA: TGTGCCAGCAGTTCGACCTGGCGGGGGAGCACAGATACGCAGTATTTT
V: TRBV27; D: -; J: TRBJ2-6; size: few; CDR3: CASSLWGTGANVLTF; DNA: TGTGCCAGCAGTTTATGGGGCACTGGGGCCAACGTCCTGACTTTC
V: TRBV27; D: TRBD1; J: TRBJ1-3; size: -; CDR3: CASSRGQGAGNTIYF; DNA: TGTGCCAGCAGTAGGGGACAGGGGGCTGGAAACACCATATATTTT
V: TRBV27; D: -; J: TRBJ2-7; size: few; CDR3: CASSLQYRYEQYF; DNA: TGTGCCAGCAGTCTACAGTATAGGTACGAGCAGTACTTC
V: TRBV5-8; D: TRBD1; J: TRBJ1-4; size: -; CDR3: CASSFRGLATNEKLFF; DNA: TGTGCCAGCAGCTTCAGGGGGCTTGCAACTAATGAAAAACTGTTTTTT
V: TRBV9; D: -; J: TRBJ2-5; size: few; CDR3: CASSSAGTGGVTQYF; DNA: TGTGCCAGCAGCTCCGCCGGGACTGGCGGCGTGACCCAGTACTTC
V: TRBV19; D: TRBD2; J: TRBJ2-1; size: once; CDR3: CASSTRLAGVVYNEQFF; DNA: TGTGCCAGTAGTACCCGACTAGCGGGGGTGGTGTACAATGAGCAGTTCTTC